A selection of T cell receptor beta chains follows, all from one sample in a study of blood T cell repertoires in COVID-19. Repertoires were generated with immunoSEQ multiplex PCR, while TCRdb's copy carries only in-frame clones and drops some. This sample has about 81,000 clones, with 84% found just once. Sequenced material: peripheral blood. These receptors were collected from a human donor in a cohort sampled during active COVID-19. The CDR3 runs from the conserved cysteine through the conserved F or W. The order of the fields is CDR3 DNA, CDR3 protein, D gene, clone size, J gene, V gene. D genes are given only for firm matches. Some rows mark clone size as missing; the rest say once, few, many or name a class of expanded clone.

DNA: TGTGCCAGCAGCGTAGATGAGTTGTCTGGAAACACCATATATTTT
CDR3: CASSVDELSGNTIYF
D: NA
size: NA
J: TRBJ1-3
V: TRBV9

DNA: TGTGCCAGCAGCGCCCAACCGCCGGGAGGCACAGATACGCAGTATTTT
CDR3: CASSAQPPGGTDTQYF
D: NA
size: NA
J: TRBJ2-3
V: TRBV6-4

DNA: TGTGCCAGCAGCTTACGGGAGACAGCAGTCTATGGCTACACCTTC
CDR3: CASSLRETAVYGYTF
D: NA
size: NA
J: TRBJ1-2
V: TRBV5-6

DNA: TGTGCCAGTAGGCTCGGGACTAGCACCGGGGAGCTGTTTTTT
CDR3: CASRLGTSTGELFF
D: TRBD2
size: NA
J: TRBJ2-2
V: TRBV19

DNA: TGTGCCAGCAGTTTGACTCCAAGGGGTTCACCCCTCCACTTT
CDR3: CASSLTPRGSPLHF
D: NA
size: NA
J: TRBJ1-6
V: TRBV6-2/TRBV6-3

DNA: TGTGCCAGCAGCGTATCCGGGACTAGTGGGTACGAGCAGTACTTC
CDR3: CASSVSGTSGYEQYF
D: TRBD2
size: NA
J: TRBJ2-7
V: TRBV9

DNA: TGTGCCAGCAGCCAGCACGGGACAGGGGGTACCTACGAGCAGTACTTC
CDR3: CASSQHGTGGTYEQYF
D: TRBD1
size: NA
J: TRBJ2-7
V: TRBV3-1/TRBV3-2

DNA: TGCGCCAGCAGCTTGGGGGGACAGGCAACCTATGGCTACACCTTC
CDR3: CASSLGGQATYGYTF
D: TRBD1
size: NA
J: TRBJ1-2
V: TRBV5-1

DNA: TGTGCCAGCAGCCCTAGTGTGGGCGAGCAGTACTTC
CDR3: CASSPSVGEQYF
D: NA
size: NA
J: TRBJ2-7
V: TRBV11-2

DNA: TGTGCCACCACGGGGTCATTAGGGTATGGCTACACCTTC
CDR3: CATTGSLGYGYTF
D: NA
size: NA
J: TRBJ1-2
V: TRBV15

DNA: TGTGCCAGCAGTGAACTAGCGGGGGGGTTCGATACGCAGTATTTT
CDR3: CASSELAGGFDTQYF
D: TRBD2
size: NA
J: TRBJ2-3
V: TRBV6-1

DNA: TGCGCCAGCAGCGAGGGACAGGGAGCTGGCTACACCTTC
CDR3: CASSEGQGAGYTF
D: TRBD1
size: NA
J: TRBJ1-2
V: TRBV5-1

DNA: TGTGCCAGCAGCCGGGGTAGCTACGAGCAGTACTTC
CDR3: CASSRGSYEQYF
D: NA
size: NA
J: TRBJ2-7
V: TRBV5-6

DNA: TGTGCCAGCAGCTTGGCCCCGTTACTTGCGGACTACGAGCAGTACTTC
CDR3: CASSLAPLLADYEQYF
D: NA
size: NA
J: TRBJ2-7
V: TRBV5-4

DNA: TGTGCCAGTAGTATCCGCAGGGGGCGAAGCTATGGCTACACCTTC
CDR3: CASSIRRGRSYGYTF
D: TRBD1
size: NA
J: TRBJ1-2
V: TRBV19

DNA: TGCGCCAGCAGCCCCGGGACGGGAGCGTTCACAGATACGCAGTATTTT
CDR3: CASSPGTGAFTDTQYF
D: NA
size: NA
J: TRBJ2-3
V: TRBV5-1

DNA: TGTGCCAGCTCACCACGGGTGAGCGGGGGGGCCGGGGATGAGCAGTTCTTC
CDR3: CASSPRVSGGAGDEQFF
D: TRBD2
size: NA
J: TRBJ2-1
V: TRBV18

DNA: TGCGCCAGCAGCCCCCAGGAGGACCAACTAGAAAAACTGTTTTTT
CDR3: CASSPQEDQLEKLFF
D: NA
size: NA
J: TRBJ1-4
V: TRBV5-1

DNA: TGTGCCAGCAGCTTCGGGACAGAAAACATTCAGTACTTC
CDR3: CASSFGTENIQYF
D: TRBD1
size: NA
J: TRBJ2-4
V: TRBV5-8

DNA: TGCGCCAGCAGTGGGTCGACTAGCGGGGATCCCTACGAGCAGTACTTC
CDR3: CASSGSTSGDPYEQYF
D: TRBD2
size: NA
J: TRBJ2-7
V: TRBV10-1

DNA: TGCGCCAGCAGCTTGGGACGCAGCGGGGGGGCCCAAGAGCAGTACTTC
CDR3: CASSLGRSGGAQEQYF
D: TRBD2
size: NA
J: TRBJ2-7
V: TRBV5-1

DNA: TGTGCCAGCAGCCCCGGACAAGCCAATCAGCCCCAGCATTTT
CDR3: CASSPGQANQPQHF
D: NA
size: NA
J: TRBJ1-5
V: TRBV6-5

DNA: TGTGCCAGCATGGGACAGGGGGGCACTGAAGCTTTCTTT
CDR3: CASMGQGGTEAFF
D: TRBD1
size: NA
J: TRBJ1-1
V: TRBV5-4

DNA: TGCAGCGTTGGATTGGTGGCAGGGGTCGGCTCCTACGAGCAGTACTTC
CDR3: CSVGLVAGVGSYEQYF
D: NA
size: NA
J: TRBJ2-7
V: TRBV29-1

DNA: TGTGCCAGCAGCCCTCGGGACAGTAATTCACCCCTCCACTTT
CDR3: CASSPRDSNSPLHF
D: TRBD1
size: NA
J: TRBJ1-6
V: TRBV3-1/TRBV3-2

DNA: TGTGCCAGCAGCTTGGACAGGGGCACTGGAAACACCATATATTTT
CDR3: CASSLDRGTGNTIYF
D: TRBD1
size: NA
J: TRBJ1-3
V: TRBV5-4

DNA: TGTGCCAGCAGCCAGCCTAGAACAGATACGCAGTATTTT
CDR3: CASSQPRTDTQYF
D: NA
size: once
J: TRBJ2-3
V: TRBV3-1/TRBV3-2

DNA: TGTGCCAGTAGTATAGTGGCTAGCGGGGAGTCTAGCACAGATACGCAGTATTTT
CDR3: CASSIVASGESSTDTQYF
D: TRBD2
size: NA
J: TRBJ2-3
V: TRBV19

DNA: TGTGCCAGCAGCGTAGGAACAAATACGCAGTATTTT
CDR3: CASSVGTNTQYF
D: NA
size: NA
J: TRBJ2-3
V: TRBV9